The subject of this entry is one TCR beta chain. Per germline, CDR1 MDHEN and CDR2 SYDVKM. V was trimmed by 5 bases and J by 6 bases, leaving 19 bases between them. This CDR3 has 15 residues. Here immunoSEQ multiplex PCR was the method, and the copy in TCRdb shows in-frame clones only, minus some. The table includes about 1 million clones, around 74% detected once. These data come from a study of shared clonotypes between healthy human individuals. The receptor comes from a young man in good health. The V call is TRBV28, the J call TRBJ1-2, with D possibly being TRBD1 (6 bases). The sample comprised memory CD4+ T cells sorted from blood. Subset described: CD45RA-negative fraction. The DNA of the CDR3 is TGTGCCAGCAGTATTAGTCCAGGGGCAGTCGATGGCTACACCTTC. Translated: CASSISPGAVDGYTF.